The 27 T cell receptor beta chains presented below share a single source sample, sequenced in a study of technical replicates of blood from several donors. Sequencing was performed with immunoSEQ multiplex PCR; in TCRdb, only in-frame clones are kept and a portion is missing. The repertoire consists of about 73,000 clones, with 90% occurring once and the leading ten covering about 4.3%. Material: PBMCs. The receptors shown here come from a human donor in good health. Some clones in this sample may be carry-over from other donors' samples.

The chain employs TRBV7-9 and TRBJ2-5; 12 bases fit TRBD2. In germline, CDR1 is SEHNR, CDR2 FQNEAQ (reference sequence). This CDR3 region has 18 residues. The trim removed 4 bases at V and 3 bases at J, leaving 12 bases unmatched. The CDR3 DNA is TGTGCCAGCAGCTCACGGCTAGCGGGGGGGCCTTTTAAAGAGACCCAGTACTTC. Residues: CASSSRLAGGPFKETQYF.

The chain links TRBV4-1 to TRBJ2-7; tentatively, D is TRBD1 (5 bases). Trimming left V 1 base short and J 6 bases short, with 19 bases between. Germline V gene data show CDR1 as MGHRA and CDR2 as YSYEKL. The CDR3 length is 16 residues. The CDR3 DNA reads TGCGCCAGCAGCCAAGTACCGGCAGGGTCAGTTCGCGAGCAGTACTTC. Amino acids: CASSQVPAGSVREQYF.

This sequence joins TRBV10-1 and TRBJ2-6; no firm D call. The CDR3 totals 14 residues. From germline, CDR1 is WNHNN and CDR2 SYGVQD (reference sequence). V was pared by 4 bases and J by 1 base, with 5 bases between. CDR3 sequence: CASSVSSGANVLTF. In nucleotides, the CDR3 is TGCGCCAGCAGTGTTTCATCTGGGGCCAACGTCCTGACTTTC.

The chain is built from TRBV7-6 and TRBJ1-6; D uncertain. The CDR3 has 13 residues. V was pared by 0 bases and J by 7 bases, with 4 bases between. CDR1 is SGHVS and CDR2 is FNYEAQ in the germline V gene. The CDR3 loop reads CASSLAENSPLHF. CDR3 in DNA: TGTGCCAGCAGCTTAGCGGAGAATTCACCCCTCCACTTT.

The chain employs TRBV4-3 and TRBJ2-6; TRBD1 matches at 7 bases. This CDR3 comprises 17 residues. Trimming took 4 bases from V and 2 from J; bases not matched to a gene: 8. In germline, CDR1 is LGHNA, CDR2 YSLEER. The CDR3 DNA reads as TGCGCCAGCAGCCTAGACCCAGGGGGTCCTGGGGCCAACGTCCTGACTTTC. The encoded protein is CASSLDPGGPGANVLTF.

This clone was recorded once. The rearrangement links TRBV29-1 to TRBJ1-2; the D gene is possibly TRBD1 (5 bases). V was cut by 4 bases and J by 4 bases, with 16 bases left in between. Germline CDR1 reads SQVTM; CDR2 reads ANQGSEA. The length of the CDR3 is 14 residues. CDR3 loop: CSVGQPEGSYGYTF. CDR3 coding DNA: TGCAGCGTTGGACAGCCGGAGGGGAGCTATGGCTACACCTTC.

The chain couples TRBV4-2 to TRBJ2-1; a weak D match, TRBD2 (6 bases). The germline V gene has CDR1 LGHNA and CDR2 YNFKEQ. The CDR3 is 17 amino acids. V was pared by 0 bases and J by 8 bases, with 20 bases between. CDR3: CASSQEGGPVRGYEQFF. The CDR3 region has the DNA TGTGCCAGCAGCCAAGAGGGGGGACCGGTTAGAGGCTATGAGCAGTTCTTC.

The genes are TRBV18 and TRBJ1-4; TRBD1 might be the D (5 bases). This CDR3 contains 14 residues. Trimming took off 3 bases at V and 5 bases at J, with 10 bases between the two ends. Germline V lookup: CDR1 KGHSH, CDR2 LQKENI. CDR3 nucleotides: TGTGCCAGCTCACCTCCAGGGCAGAATGAAAAACTGTTTTTT. It yields the protein CASSPPGQNEKLFF. Supplemented by reference TRBV18 and TRBJ1-4, the full variable domain reads NAGVMQNPRHLVRRRGQEARLRCSPMKGHSHVYWYRQLPEEGLKFMVYLQKENIIDESGMPKERFSAEFPKEGPSILRIQQVVRGDSAAYFCASSPPGQNEKLFFGSGTQLSVL.

This rearrangement joins TRBV7-2 to TRBJ2-7, with D hard to call. Trimming stripped 2 bases from V and 2 bases from J, with 10 bases between. The CDR3 consists of 14 residues. From germline, CDR1 is SGHTA and CDR2 FQGNSA. The CDR3 DNA is TGTGCCAGCAGCTTAACAATGCTTACCTACGAGCAGTACTTC. It yields the protein CASSLTMLTYEQYF.

The gene calls are TRBV21-1 and TRBJ1-4. TRBV21-1 is designated a pseudogene. CDR3 length equals 17 residues. The CDR3 reads CASSKEEAHATNEKLFF. The CDR3 DNA reads as TGTGCCAGCAGCAAAGAGGAGGCCCATGCAACTAATGAAAAACTGTTTTTT.

The chain couples TRBV10-3 to TRBJ2-3, with TRBD2 as a possible D gene (5 bases). The germline V gene encodes CDR1 ENHRY and CDR2 SYGVKD. This CDR3 contains 12 residues. V was cut by 4 bases and J by 9 bases, with 11 bases left in between. The CDR3 coding sequence is TGTGCCATCAGTGCCGAGGAGCGGACGCAGTATTTT. Protein product: CAISAEERTQYF.

This rearrangement joins TRBV7-9 to TRBJ2-5; 9 nucleotides line up with TRBD1. The CDR3 contains 16 residues. V dropped 7 bases and J dropped 5; count of bases not matched to a gene: 14. Germline CDR1 and CDR2: SEHNR and FQNEAQ (reference sequence). The CDR3 reads CASTSIQGAFEETQYF. The CDR3 DNA sequence: TGTGCCAGCACTTCAATACAGGGGGCTTTTGAGGAGACCCAGTACTTC.

This clone has only one observation. The chain has TRBV21-1 and TRBJ2-7; the table's D call, TRBD2, was not checked against the DNA. TRBV21-1 is given as a pseudogene. CDR3 length equals 15 residues. The CDR3 DNA follows: TGTGCCAGCTATCGAGGGGACCGGGAGGGGTACGAGCAGTACTTC. It translates to CASYRGDREGYEQYF.

The chain carries TRBV6-5 and TRBJ1-2; TRBD1 might be the D (6 bases). V was pared by 7 bases and J by 4 bases, with 16 bases between. CDR1 MNHEY and CDR2 SVGAGI come from the germline V gene. The CDR3 is 14 amino acids. CDR3: CASKPGDGFYGYTF. The CDR3 DNA is TGTGCCAGCAAGCCAGGGGACGGGTTCTATGGCTACACCTTC.

The genes are TRBV30 and TRBJ2-1; 8 nucleotides match TRBD1. Germline lookup yields CDR1 GTSNPN and CDR2 SVGIG (reference sequence). The CDR3 runs 20 residues. The V and J ends lost 0 bases and 8 bases, in that order; junction bases with no gene match: 24. This CDR3 reads CAWSVVVNVDSDRGIYEQFF. CDR3 sequence (DNA): TGTGCCTGGAGTGTAGTAGTTAATGTCGACAGTGACAGGGGAATTTATGAGCAGTTCTTC.

J is TRBJ2-2 and V is TRBV25-1, with D unclear. V gave up 9 bases and J gave up 5 bases, with 13 bases separating them. This CDR3 has 13 amino acids. Germline CDR1 is MGHDK and CDR2 is SYGVNS. CDR3 residues: CASTREVTGELFF. In DNA form, the CDR3 reads TGTGCCAGTACCCGTGAGGTGACCGGGGAGCTGTTTTTT. Filled out from reference TRBV25-1 and TRBJ2-2, the complete variable domain reads EADIYQTPRYLVIGTGKKITLECSQTMGHDKMYWYQQDPGMELHLIHYSYGVNSTEKGDLSSESTVSRIRTEHFPLTLESARPSHTSQYLCASTREVTGELFFGEGSRLTVL.

This chain uses TRBV7-2 with TRBJ2-3; TRBD2 matches 10 bases. V was pared by 1 base and J by 7 bases, with 11 bases of the junction left unmatched. The germline V gene encodes CDR1 SGHTA and CDR2 FQGNSA. The CDR3 consists of 17 residues. CDR3 amino acids: CASSLGRLAGADHTQYF. The CDR3 DNA follows: TGTGCCAGCAGCTTAGGAAGGCTAGCGGGGGCAGATCATACGCAGTATTTT.

This chain links TRBV6-5 with TRBJ1-5; D uncertain. Germline CDR1 reads MNHEY; CDR2 reads SVGAGI. Trimming pared 0 bases from V and 7 bases from J, leaving 10 bases between. The CDR3 loop spans 14 amino acids. The CDR3 nucleotides are TGTGCCAGCAGTTACTCCGGGTCGCGGCAGCCCCAGCATTTT. The encoded protein is CASSYSGSRQPQHF.

The V gene is TRBV2, the J gene TRBJ1-1, with D possibly matching TRBD1 (6 bases). Deletions cut 7 bases from V and 1 base from J, with 7 bases between. The CDR3 has 12 residues. Germline CDR1 is SNHLY and CDR2 is FYNNEI. The CDR3, as DNA: TGTGCCAGCATGACAGGGAACACTGAAGCTTTCTTT. It encodes CASMTGNTEAFF.

V is TRBV5-1 and J is TRBJ2-2, with TRBD1 matching 9 bases. The germline CDR1 and CDR2 sequences are SGHRS and YFSETQ. Trimming cost V 4 bases and J 4 bases; bases outside gene matches: 8. The CDR3 runs to 16 residues. DNA of the CDR3: TGCGCCAGCAGCGCTCCGGGACAGGGTTCCACCGGGGAGCTGTTTTTT. It codes for CASSAPGQGSTGELFF. Combining the CDR3 with reference TRBV5-1 and TRBJ2-2 gives the whole variable domain KAGVTQTPRYLIKTRGQQVTLSCSPISGHRSVSWYQQTPGQGLQFLFEYFSETQRNKGNFPGRFSGRQFSNSRSEMNVSTLELGDSALYLCASSAPGQGSTGELFFGEGSRLTVL.

This chain uses TRBV19 with TRBJ1-2, with 10 bases fitting TRBD1. CDR1 and CDR2 (germline): LNHDA, SQIVND (reference sequence). This CDR3 is 14 amino acids long. With V trimmed by 7 bases and J by 3 bases, 5 bases remained unmatched. CDR3 amino acids: CASKTGTGDYGYTF. CDR3 DNA sequence: TGTGCCAGTAAAACCGGGACAGGGGACTATGGCTACACCTTC.

The chain uses TRBV6-5 and TRBJ2-7; a possible D gene is TRBD2 (5 bases). CDR3 length: 16 amino acids. Trimming removed 4 bases from V and 2 bases from J, with 18 bases in between. Germline V gene sequence: CDR1 MNHEY, CDR2 SVGAGI. CDR3 in amino acids: CASSFGSGPGTYEQYF. CDR3 nucleotide sequence: TGTGCCAGCAGTTTTGGCAGCGGACCTGGGACCTACGAGCAGTACTTC.

This clone was counted a single time. This sequence joins TRBV7-9 and TRBJ2-5, with 9 bases aligning to TRBD2. V trimming: 6 bases; J trimming: 5 bases; junction bases outside the gene matches: 13. The CDR3 has 16 amino acids. CDR1 is SEHNR, CDR2 FQNEAQ, per germline (reference sequence). CDR3 sequence reads: CASSRILAGVRETQYF. CDR3 coding DNA: TGTGCCAGCAGTCGTATATTAGCGGGGGTACGGGAGACCCAGTACTTC.

Note on this clone: This same CDR3 is encoded by further DNA sequences in the sample. The V call is TRBV7-2, the J call TRBJ1-2; D not certain. The V gene lost 1 base and the J gene lost 2 bases, with 8 bases spanning the gap. The CDR3 is made up of 14 amino acids. Germline CDR1 and CDR2: SGHTA and FQGNSA. This CDR3 reads CASSLEPGNYGYTF. CDR3 bases: TGTGCCAGCAGCTTAGAGCCGGGGAACTATGGCTACACCTTC.

The CDR3 is CASSLAVLNEQFF. DNA for the CDR3: TGTGCCAGCAGCCTTGCAGTTCTCAATGAGCAGTTCTTC. The chain has TRBV7-8 and TRBJ2-1; D unclear. Germline V gene lookup returns CDR1 SGHVS and CDR2 FQNEAQ. CDR3 length: 13 amino acids. V was clipped by 5 bases and J by 6 bases, with 11 bases between them.

This chain links TRBV7-3 with TRBJ2-7; perhaps TRBD1 as D (5 bases). V lost 0 bases and J 5 bases, leaving 14 bases between the germline ends. This CDR3 contains 15 residues. Per germline, CDR1 SGHTA and CDR2 FQGTGA. CDR3: CASSLTGQGFDEQYF. Here the CDR3 DNA reads TGTGCCAGCAGCTTAACGGGGCAGGGCTTCGACGAGCAGTACTTC.

The rearrangement uses TRBV5-1 and TRBJ1-1; unclear D gene. Deletions cut 4 bases from V and 1 base from J, with 11 bases between. Germline CDR1 is SGHRS and CDR2 is YFSETQ. The length of the CDR3 is 14 residues. The CDR3 loop is CASSQLQRNTEAFF. The DNA for the CDR3 is TGCGCCAGCAGCCAACTACAAAGGAACACTGAAGCTTTCTTT.